This passage covers 18 T cell receptor beta chains from one sample sequenced in a study of T cells in Graves' hyperthyroidism and ophthalmopathy. TCR beta CDR3 sequences were amplified from RNA transcripts. The HTBI primer set was used in a first-round RT-PCR of the TCR CDR3. TCRdb re-called the multiplex PCR reads through MiXCR, storing one row per CDR3 protein. The sample records 550,000 to 800,000 distinct CDR3 sequences, around 15% being singletons. The sequenced material came from blood. These receptors came from a man aged 18 to 29 with Graves' hyperthyroidism.

This clonotype was detected many times. The chain has TRBV28 and TRBJ2-5, with D possibly matching TRBD1 (7 bases). This CDR3 has 15 amino acids. The germline gives CDR1 MDHEN, CDR2 SYDVKM. V shed 6 bases and J shed 5 bases, with 19 bases lying between them. The DNA of the CDR3 is TGTGCCAGCAGCTCGCTTGACAGGGCGGGGGAGACCCAGTACTTC. This codes for CASSSLDRAGETQYF.

CDR3 nucleotide sequence: TGTGCCAGCAGTTATAAACACGGGGGAGGGATGAACACTGAAGCTTTCTTT. This gives the protein CASSYKHGGGMNTEAFF. The V call is TRBV7-6, the J call TRBJ1-1; maybe TRBD1 (5 bases). This CDR3 region has 17 residues. Between the trimmed V and J ends, which lost 6 bases and 0 bases, there was a span of 20 bases. Germline loops: CDR1 SGHVS, CDR2 FNYEAQ.

This clonotype has a count of ten or more. This CDR3 is CASSRDTGDEQFF. The CDR3 coding sequence is TGTGCCAGCAGCCGAGACACAGGGGATGAGCAGTTCTTC. The chain links TRBV7-9 to TRBJ2-1; 7 nucleotides match TRBD1. The germline V gene has CDR1 SEHNR and CDR2 FQNEAQ (reference sequence). The ends lost 5 bases at V and 8 bases at J; junction bases unmatched: 6. The CDR3 is 13 amino acids.

The rearrangement uses TRBV6-5 and TRBJ1-5; 7 bases map to TRBD1. The V gene's germline CDR1 is MNHEY and CDR2 SVGAGI. The ends lost 2 bases at V and 7 bases at J; junction bases unmatched: 5. The CDR3 extends over 14 amino acids. The DNA of the CDR3 is TGTGCCAGCAGTTACCAACAGGGGCACCAGCCCCAGCATTTT. This sequence encodes CASSYQQGHQPQHF.

This clonotype was seen more than once but under ten times. The chain links TRBV4-2 to TRBJ1-4, with D possibly being TRBD1 (5 bases). In germline, CDR1 is LGHNA, CDR2 YNFKEQ. CDR3 length: 16 residues. V shed 0 bases and J shed 8 bases, with 16 bases lying between them. CDR3 nucleotides: TGTGCCAGCAGCCAAGATAGTTCGGGGGGAGAAGAAAAACTGTTTTTT. Residues: CASSQDSSGGEEKLFF.

This clonotype was seen at least ten times. The V call is TRBV28, the J call TRBJ2-7; TRBD1 matches 7 bases. CDR1 MDHEN and CDR2 SYDVKM come from the germline V gene. The length of the CDR3 is 15 residues. V gave up 6 bases and J gave up 2 bases; unmatched junction bases: 10. Here the CDR3 reads CASSRRQGATYEQYF. The CDR3 nucleotides are TGTGCCAGCAGCCGCCGACAGGGAGCAACCTACGAGCAGTACTTC.

V usage is TRBV25-1 and J usage is TRBJ2-7; D is possibly TRBD2 (5 bases). This CDR3 contains 12 residues. The germline V gene has CDR1 MGHDK and CDR2 SYGVNS. Trimming took off 7 bases at V and 2 bases at J, with 9 bases between the two ends. The CDR3: CASTWRAYEQYF. As DNA, the CDR3 is TGTGCCAGCACGTGGCGGGCCTACGAGCAGTACTTC.

This clonotype was picked up a small number of times. The chain recombines TRBV28 with TRBJ2-7, with D maybe TRBD1 (6 bases). V lost 2 bases and J 3 bases, leaving 11 bases between the germline ends. CDR3 length: 14 amino acids. From germline, CDR1 is MDHEN and CDR2 SYDVKM. In nucleotides, the CDR3 is TGTGCCAGCAGTTTAGCTGGACAGTACTACGAGCAGTACTTC. It encodes CASSLAGQYYEQYF.

V is TRBV7-3 and J is TRBJ2-1; TRBD2 agrees at 13 bases. Germline CDR1 SGHTA, CDR2 FQGTGA. V shed 5 bases, J shed 5 bases, and the junction held 12 bases outside the gene matches. The CDR3 spans 18 residues. The CDR3 loop is CASSPQPRTSGSHNEQFF. CDR3 coding DNA: TGTGCCAGCAGCCCCCAACCCCGGACTAGCGGGAGCCACAATGAGCAGTTCTTC.

The V gene is TRBV27, the J gene TRBJ1-6, with D unresolved. With 3 bases removed from V and 7 bases from J, the gap between germline ends came to 4 bases. The germline V gene has CDR1 MNHEY and CDR2 SMNVEV (reference sequence). The CDR3 extends over 12 amino acids. CDR3 sequence (DNA): TGTGCCAGCAGTTTTTCGAATTCACCCCTCCACTTT. It yields the protein CASSFSNSPLHF.

This clonotype came up a few times. The chain couples TRBV29-1 to TRBJ1-2; D is unclear. Trimming left V 7 bases short and J 3 bases short, with 9 bases between. From germline, CDR1 is SQVTM and CDR2 ANQGSEA. The CDR3 runs 11 residues. The CDR3 coding sequence is TGCAGCGCTTGGACTGACTATGGCTACACCTTC. Translation gives CSAWTDYGYTF.

The gene calls are TRBV3-1 and TRBJ2-7; 13 bases agree with TRBD2. This CDR3 contains 19 residues. CDR1 is LGHDT and CDR2 is YNNKEL in the germline V gene (reference sequence). V lost 4 bases and J lost 0; bases outside the gene matches: 12. The CDR3 region is CASSRKGTGLAGSSYEQYF. The CDR3 region has the DNA TGTGCCAGCAGCCGAAAGGGAACGGGACTAGCGGGGAGCTCCTACGAGCAGTACTTC.

The V gene is TRBV6-5, the J gene TRBJ2-7; 8 bases line up with TRBD2. This CDR3 comprises 14 residues. CDR1 and CDR2 (germline): MNHEY, SVGAGI. J was trimmed by 6 bases and V by 4 bases; bases with no gene match: 8. The CDR3 reads CASSSGLAGSEQYF. Written as DNA, the CDR3 is TGTGCCAGCAGTTCGGGTCTAGCGGGCTCCGAGCAGTACTTC.

This clonotype has a handful of counts. The V call is TRBV27, the J call TRBJ2-3; 8 positions match TRBD2. Germline CDR1 is MNHEY and CDR2 is SMNVEV (reference sequence). This CDR3 is built from 14 residues. Germline trimming cut 6 bases from V and 1 base from J; bases unmatched to any gene: 3. Written as DNA, the CDR3 is TGTGCCAGCAGGAGACTAGCGCGCACAGATACGCAGTATTTT. Encoded protein: CASRRLARTDTQYF.

There are many counts of this clonotype. The genes are TRBV18 and TRBJ2-7; D is unclear. The CDR3 extends over 15 amino acids. V was cut by 2 bases and J by 0 bases, with 11 bases left in between. Germline loops: CDR1 KGHSH, CDR2 LQKENI. CDR3 bases: TGTGCCAGCTCACCAGAAGCTGGAAGCTCCTACGAGCAGTACTTC. Encoded protein: CASSPEAGSSYEQYF.

There are a few counts of this clonotype. The chain couples TRBV5-1 to TRBJ2-7; no definite D call. The CDR3 loop spans 16 amino acids. The germline CDR1 and CDR2 sequences are SGHRS and YFSETQ. V lost 2 bases to trimming and J lost 6 bases, with 21 bases between them. Here the CDR3 reads CASSFSAALEEGEQYF. Here the CDR3 DNA reads TGCGCCAGCAGCTTTTCCGCGGCATTGGAAGAAGGCGAGCAGTACTTC.

This clonotype was observed at least ten times. The chain employs TRBV7-9 and TRBJ2-7; no firm D call. The CDR3 sequence is 13 residues long. The V and J ends lost 2 bases and 3 bases respectively, with 8 bases between them. Germline V gene sequence: CDR1 SEHNR, CDR2 FQNEAQ (reference sequence). The CDR3 sequence: CASSLTGVYEQYF. The DNA of the CDR3 is TGTGCCAGCAGCTTAACTGGGGTCTACGAGCAGTACTTC.

The chain joins TRBV24-1 to TRBJ2-7, with TRBD2 as a possible D gene (6 bases). The germline V gene has CDR1 KGHDR and CDR2 SFDVKD. This CDR3 is 13 amino acids long. Trimming shortened V by 9 bases and J by 4 bases, and 15 bases separated the two germline ends. This CDR3 reads CATGRQGQYEQYF. The CDR3 coding sequence is TGTGCCACCGGGAGGCAGGGCCAATACGAGCAGTACTTC.